The sequence of this TCR beta chain was determined in a study of blood T cell repertoires in COVID-19. Across the whole study: Acute and convalescent COVID-19 specimens originated in the United States, Italy and Spain. T cells, B-cell-depleted T cells, or PBMCs supplied cDNA or gDNA.

Authors' analysis steps: Reference gene primer amplification in the assay estimated nucleated cell counts. Clones were read by immunoSEQ multiplex PCR, and TCRdb kept only the in-frame ones, dropping some. That table gives V, J and clone size, and the DNA gave D and trimming. Of roughly 310,000 clones detected, around 87% appear once; the ten largest clones hold under 5%. Sequenced material: peripheral blood. The TCR originated in a woman aged 45-65 years with active or convalescent COVID-19.

CDR3 coding DNA: TGTGCCAGCAGTATACAGGGGAACACTGAAGCTTTCTTT. It specifies CASSIQGNTEAFF. This chain uses TRBV6-5 with TRBJ1-1; the D gene is possibly TRBD1 (6 bases). V was shortened by 5 bases and J by 1 base, with 8 bases between the two germline ends. The CDR3 length is 13 residues. CDR1 and CDR2 from the germline V gene are MNHEY and SVGAGI.